This T cell receptor (beta chain) stems from a study of OX40 agonist ivuxolimab in advanced cancers. The study in broad terms: The costimulatory receptor OX40 (CD134) was targeted by ivuxolimab, a fully human IgG2 agonistic monoclonal antibody. Intravenous ivuxolimab was administered to patients every 2 weeks at six dose levels: 0.01, 0.1, 0.3, 1.5, 3 and 10 mg/kg. Among the roughly 50 dose-escalation patients, 19 had hepatocellular carcinoma, 15 or so melanoma, 9 renal cell carcinoma and 9 head and neck cancer. In the dose-escalation cohort, roughly 80% of patients were male, and the mean age was approximately 55 years, with a range of about 23 to 90. Patients were allowed to have had prior anti-PD-1, anti-PD-L1 or anti-CTLA-4 therapy, and approximately 40% of the dose-escalation patients had previously received checkpoint inhibitors. Partial responses were achieved by three dose-escalation patients, of whom one had hepatocellular carcinoma and two had cutaneous melanoma. The point of sequencing TCRbeta in the periphery was to test whether ivuxolimab changed TCR sequence diversity and drove clonal T-cell expansion. The paper covers the monotherapy dose-escalation part of the phase I ivuxolimab trial, which included N of about 51 patients. Study-level results and caveats: Low levels of normalized T-cell clonal expansion were also seen in some patients who did not respond. The antigen specificity of the peripheral T cells that underwent clonal expansion was not determined. In the 0.1-3.0 mg/kg groups, partial responders were among the patients with the lowest normalized peripheral clonal expansion, particularly in CD8+ T cells. After ivuxolimab, expanded clones were on average more numerous among CD8+ T cells than among CD4+ T cells. At doses of 0.1 to 3.0 mg/kg, clonal expansion of both CD4+ and CD8+ T cells in blood was seen between baseline and week 6.

In regard to this clone: This receptor's antigen is unknown. Per-base qualities were not stored, and no clone one base away is much larger.

Relative to germline, V is 1 base shorter and J is 8 bases shorter, with 15 bases between their ends. Measured from the cysteine to the phenylalanine, the CDR3 is 14 residues long. The retained sequence is limited to the CDR3, 42 bases, with the frame set at the first base. CDR1 SGHRS and CDR2 YFSETQ are derived from the germline V gene. The trial excluded patients who had a history of autoimmune disease or were on systemic immunosuppression. Peripheral blood for TCR sequencing was collected from all dose cohorts at baseline, on cycle 4 day 1, and on cycle 7 day 1. The samples were taken from a phase I, first-in-human, multicenter, open-label dose-escalation trial of ivuxolimab. Adults with locally advanced or metastatic melanoma, renal cell carcinoma, hepatocellular carcinoma or head and neck squamous cell carcinoma were enrolled in the trial. Before TCR sequencing, CD4+ and CD8+ T cells were separately sorted from peripheral blood.

To sequence the TCRbeta CDR3 region, genomic DNA was isolated from the sorted cells. The immunoSEQ Assay was used for sequencing of TCRbeta CDR3 regions. In TCRdb, the immuneACCESS table is reduced to in-frame sequences with V and J assigned. These tables do not hold every clone; where another copy was compared, an unresolved V gene accounts for under half, and the others remain unexplained. The sample includes about 61,000 clones, with 86% observed a single time. Of the sample, about 1.2% is held by the ten largest clones. Sequencing was performed on CD4+ or CD8+ T cells sorted from blood, taken in a trial of the OX40 agonist ivuxolimab. The origin of this receptor is an adult with an advanced solid tumor such as melanoma, head and neck, liver or kidney cancer. This chain joins TRBV5-1 to TRBJ1-2; TRBD1 is a possible D gene, resting on 5 matching bases. The DNA sequence reads TGCGCCAGCAGCTTGAATGCACCCTGGGGCGGCTACACCTTC. The encoded protein is CASSLNAPWGGYTF.